This T cell receptor (beta chain) was documented in a study of CD8 T cells in ankylosing spondylitis. Study-wide results and caveats: The study identified a TCR beta motif of roughly eight highly homologous variants that appeared characteristic of ankylosing spondylitis blood. Reported data indicate significant enrichment of disease-linked clones within matched ankylosing spondylitis synovial fluid.

Quantitative molecular-barcoded 5'-RACE generated the TCR beta libraries. TCRdb processed the 5' RACE reads anew with MiXCR; each CDR3 protein has one entry. The sample yields 200,000 to 250,000 distinct CDR3 sequences, about 7.3% seen once. This clonotype was observed many times. The antigen is unknown. The V and J ends lost 2 bases and 0 bases respectively, with 7 bases between them. From germline, CDR1 is MGHDK and CDR2 SYGVNS. This CDR3 region has 14 residues. The TCR originated in a male donor with ankylosing spondylitis. Sequencing was carried out using blood, either unsorted or a sorted T cell fraction (not recorded which). J is TRBJ1-2 and V is TRBV25-1; D not resolved. CDR3 in amino acids: CASSEVGANYGYTF. In nucleotides, the CDR3 is TGTGCCAGCAGTGAAGTTGGAGCTAACTATGGCTACACCTTC.